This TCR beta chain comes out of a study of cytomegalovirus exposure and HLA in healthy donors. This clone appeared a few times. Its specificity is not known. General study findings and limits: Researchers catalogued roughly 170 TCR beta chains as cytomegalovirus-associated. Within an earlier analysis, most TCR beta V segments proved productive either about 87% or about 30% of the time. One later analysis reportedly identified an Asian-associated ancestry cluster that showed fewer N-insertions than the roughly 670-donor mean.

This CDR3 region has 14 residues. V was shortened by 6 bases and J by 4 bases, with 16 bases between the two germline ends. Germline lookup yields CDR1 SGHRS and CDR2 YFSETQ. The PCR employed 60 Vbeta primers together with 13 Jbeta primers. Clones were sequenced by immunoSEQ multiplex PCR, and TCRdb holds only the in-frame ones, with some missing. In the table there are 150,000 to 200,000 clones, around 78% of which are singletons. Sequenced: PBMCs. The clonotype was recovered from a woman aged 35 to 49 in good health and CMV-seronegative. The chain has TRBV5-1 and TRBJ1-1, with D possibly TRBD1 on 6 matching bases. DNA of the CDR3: TGCGCCAGCATTTCAGCTACAGGGCGCACTGAAGCTTTCTTT. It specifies CASISATGRTEAFF.